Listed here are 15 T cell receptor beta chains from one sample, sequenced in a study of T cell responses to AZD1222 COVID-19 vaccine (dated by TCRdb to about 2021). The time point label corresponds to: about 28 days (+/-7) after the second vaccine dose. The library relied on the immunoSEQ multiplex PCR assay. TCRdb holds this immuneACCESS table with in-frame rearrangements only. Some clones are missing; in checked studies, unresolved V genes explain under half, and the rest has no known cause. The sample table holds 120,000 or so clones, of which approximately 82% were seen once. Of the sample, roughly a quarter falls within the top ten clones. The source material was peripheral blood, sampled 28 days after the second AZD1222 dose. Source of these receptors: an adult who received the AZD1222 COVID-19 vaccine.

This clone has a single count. The CDR3 spells CSTQGGGPIDEQFF. The DNA for the CDR3 is TGCAGCACCCAGGGCGGGGGGCCTATCGATGAGCAGTTCTTC. V usage is TRBV29-1 and J usage is TRBJ2-1, with 8 nucleotides matching TRBD2. CDR3 length: 14 amino acids. Germline V gene sequence: CDR1 SQVTM, CDR2 ANQGSEA. Losses at the gene ends were 8 bases for V and 8 bases for J; bases not matched to a gene: 14.

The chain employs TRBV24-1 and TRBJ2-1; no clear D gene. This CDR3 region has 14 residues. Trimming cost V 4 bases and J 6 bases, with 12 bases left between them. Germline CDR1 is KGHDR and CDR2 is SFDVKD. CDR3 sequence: CATSDPRRANEQFF. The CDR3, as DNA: TGTGCCACCAGTGACCCCAGAAGGGCCAATGAGCAGTTCTTC.

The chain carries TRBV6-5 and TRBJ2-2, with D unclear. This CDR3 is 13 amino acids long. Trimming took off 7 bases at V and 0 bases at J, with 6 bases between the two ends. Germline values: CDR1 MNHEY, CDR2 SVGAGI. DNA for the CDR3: TGTGCCAGCATTACCCCGAACACCGGGGAGCTGTTTTTT. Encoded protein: CASITPNTGELFF.

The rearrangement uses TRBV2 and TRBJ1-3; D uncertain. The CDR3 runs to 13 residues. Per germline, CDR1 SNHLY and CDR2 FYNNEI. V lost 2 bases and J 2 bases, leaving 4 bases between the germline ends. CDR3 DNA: TGTGCCAGCAGTGAAACCCCTGGAAACACCATATATTTT. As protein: CASSETPGNTIYF.

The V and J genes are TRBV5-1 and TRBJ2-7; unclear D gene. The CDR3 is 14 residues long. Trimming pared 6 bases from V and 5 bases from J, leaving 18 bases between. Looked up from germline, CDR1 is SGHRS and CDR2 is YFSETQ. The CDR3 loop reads CASKSGSSVHEQYF. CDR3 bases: TGCGCCAGCAAGTCGGGCTCGTCCGTCCACGAGCAGTACTTC.

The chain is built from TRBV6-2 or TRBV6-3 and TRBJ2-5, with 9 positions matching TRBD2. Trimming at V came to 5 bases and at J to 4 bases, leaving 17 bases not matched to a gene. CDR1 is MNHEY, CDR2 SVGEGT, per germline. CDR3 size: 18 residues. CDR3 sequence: CASSAPDPGTSSGETQYF. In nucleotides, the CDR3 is TGTGCCAGCAGTGCCCCCGATCCCGGGACTAGCAGCGGAGAGACCCAGTACTTC.

CDR3 sequence reads: CASAHRLPGDEQYF. DNA of the CDR3: TGTGCCAGTGCCCATAGACTACCCGGGGACGAGCAGTACTTC. This chain connects TRBV19 to TRBJ2-7; weak D call: TRBD2 (5 bases). Looked up from germline, CDR1 is LNHDA and CDR2 is SQIVND (reference sequence). CDR3 length equals 14 residues. Deletions cut 8 bases from V and 5 bases from J, with 19 bases between.

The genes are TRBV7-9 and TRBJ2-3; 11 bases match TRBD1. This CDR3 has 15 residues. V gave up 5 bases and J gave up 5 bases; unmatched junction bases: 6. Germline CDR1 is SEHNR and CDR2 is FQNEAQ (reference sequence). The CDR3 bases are TGTGCCAGCAGCAGCCGGGGACAGGGGGTAGATACGCAGTATTTT. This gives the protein CASSSRGQGVDTQYF. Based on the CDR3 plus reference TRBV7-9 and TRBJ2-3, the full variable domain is DTGVSQNPRHKITKRGQNVTFRCDPISEHNRLYWYRQTLGQGPEFLTYFQNEAQLEKSRLLSDRFSAERPKGSFSTLEIQRTEQGDSAMYLCASSSRGQGVDTQYFGPGTRLTVL.

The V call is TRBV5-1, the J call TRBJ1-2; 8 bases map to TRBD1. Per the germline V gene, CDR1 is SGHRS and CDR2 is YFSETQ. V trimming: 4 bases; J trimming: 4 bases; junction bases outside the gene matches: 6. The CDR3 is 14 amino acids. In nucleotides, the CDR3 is TGCGCCAGCAGCCAGAGACAGGGGTCCTATGGCTACACCTTC. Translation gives CASSQRQGSYGYTF.

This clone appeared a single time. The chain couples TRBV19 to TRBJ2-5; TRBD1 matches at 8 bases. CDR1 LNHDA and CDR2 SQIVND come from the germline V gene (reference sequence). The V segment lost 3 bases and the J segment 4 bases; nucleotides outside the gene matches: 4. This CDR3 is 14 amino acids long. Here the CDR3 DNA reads TGTGCCAGTAGTATCCAGGGGGCAGGAGAGACCCAGTACTTC. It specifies CASSIQGAGETQYF.

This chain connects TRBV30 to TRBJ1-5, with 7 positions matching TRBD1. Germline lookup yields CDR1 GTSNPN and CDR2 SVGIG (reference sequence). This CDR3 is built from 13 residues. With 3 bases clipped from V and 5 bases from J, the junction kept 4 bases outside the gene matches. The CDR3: CAWRRTGDQPQHF. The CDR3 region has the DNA TGTGCCTGGAGACGAACAGGGGATCAGCCCCAGCATTTT.

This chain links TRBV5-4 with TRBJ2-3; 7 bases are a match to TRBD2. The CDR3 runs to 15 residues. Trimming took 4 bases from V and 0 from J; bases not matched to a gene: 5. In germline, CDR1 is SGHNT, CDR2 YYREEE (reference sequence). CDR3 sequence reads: CASSRLAASTDTQYF. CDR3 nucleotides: TGTGCCAGCAGCCGTCTAGCGGCTAGCACAGATACGCAGTATTTT.

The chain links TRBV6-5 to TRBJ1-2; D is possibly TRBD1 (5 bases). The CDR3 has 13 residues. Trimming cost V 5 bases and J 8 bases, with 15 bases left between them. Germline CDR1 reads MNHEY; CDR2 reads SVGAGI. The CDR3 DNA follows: TGTGCCAGCAGTAGGTCGGGGCCCTACGGCTACACCTTC. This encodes CASSRSGPYGYTF.

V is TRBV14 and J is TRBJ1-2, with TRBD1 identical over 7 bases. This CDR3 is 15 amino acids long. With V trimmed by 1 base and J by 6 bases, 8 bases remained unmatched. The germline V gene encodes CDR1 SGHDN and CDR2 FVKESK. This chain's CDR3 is CASSQVAYRGNGYTF. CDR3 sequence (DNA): TGTGCCAGCAGCCAAGTCGCCTACAGGGGTAATGGCTACACCTTC.

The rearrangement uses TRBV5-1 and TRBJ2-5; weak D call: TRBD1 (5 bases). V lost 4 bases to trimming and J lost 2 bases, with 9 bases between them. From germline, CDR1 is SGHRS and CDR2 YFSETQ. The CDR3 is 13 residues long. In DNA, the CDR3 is TGCGCCAGCAGCCAGGGTTGGCAAGAGACCCAGTACTTC. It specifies CASSQGWQETQYF.